These 14 T cell receptor beta chains were sequenced from one sample in a study of blood T cell repertoires in COVID-19. TCRdb's copy holds only in-frame clones and misses some; the assay was immunoSEQ multiplex PCR. The sample comprises about 210,000 clones, around 82% of which are singletons, and 7% to 10% rests with the top ten. The source material was peripheral blood. The receptors were sampled from a woman aged 45-59 years with acute or convalescent COVID-19.

The chain employs TRBV3-1 (or the pseudogene TRBV3-2) and TRBJ2-1; maybe TRBD1 (6 bases). CDR3 length: 15 residues. The ends were cut back, 4 bases at V and 2 bases at J, with 12 bases in the middle. From germline, CDR1 is LGHDT and CDR2 YNNKEL (reference sequence). CDR3 DNA sequence: TGTGCCAGCAGCCTCTCGACAGGTACCTACAATGAGCAGTTCTTC. Protein sequence: CASSLSTGTYNEQFF.

The chain has TRBV6-2 or TRBV6-3 and TRBJ2-1; 10 bases line up with TRBD2. CDR1 is MNHEY and CDR2 is SVGEGT in the germline V gene. CDR3 length: 16 amino acids. J lost 7 bases, V lost 3 bases, and 9 bases had no gene match. The CDR3 DNA is TGTGCCAGCAGTTATGGGAGCGGGAGGGCCCTAAATGAGCAGTTCTTC. It encodes CASSYGSGRALNEQFF.

The V gene is TRBV18, the J gene TRBJ1-1; maybe TRBD1 (6 bases). The CDR3 is 15 amino acids. CDR1 is KGHSH, CDR2 LQKENI, per germline. V gave up 5 bases and J gave up 13 bases, with 26 bases separating them. For the CDR3, the DNA is TGTGCCAGCTCATCAGCGTCACAGGGCCGAGAAAGGAATTTCTTT. It is translated as CASSSASQGRERNFF.

In this sample, this clone turned up a few times. The J gene is TRBJ1-2, the V gene TRBV13, with D perhaps TRBD1 (5 bases). The CDR3 runs 13 residues. Germline assignment: CDR1 PRHDT and CDR2 FYEKMQ (reference sequence). Between the trimmed V and J ends, which lost 3 bases and 6 bases, there was a span of 11 bases. DNA of the CDR3: TGTGCCAGCAGCTTGGGGGGAGTCAATGGCTACACCTTC. Residues: CASSLGGVNGYTF. The variable domain in full, with the rest retrieved from reference TRBV13 and TRBJ1-2, is AAGVIQSPRHLIKEKRETATLKCYPIPRHDTVYWYQQGPGQDPQFLISFYEKMQSDKGSIPDRFSAQQFSDYHSELNMSSLELGDSALYFCASSLGGVNGYTFGSGTRLTVV.

The chain employs TRBV2 and TRBJ2-2; D possibly corresponds to TRBD1 (5 bases). The CDR3 runs 14 residues. Germline CDR1 is SNHLY and CDR2 is FYNNEI. The germline V and J ends were trimmed by 3 bases and 6 bases, with 11 bases remaining between them. CDR3 protein: CASSEWQGAGELFF. The CDR3, as DNA: TGTGCCAGCAGTGAGTGGCAGGGCGCCGGGGAGCTGTTTTTT.

This rearrangement joins TRBV5-1 to TRBJ2-1; tentatively, D is TRBD2 (6 bases). V was cut by 5 bases and J by 7 bases, with 19 bases left in between. The CDR3 covers 15 residues. Looked up from germline, CDR1 is SGHRS and CDR2 is YFSETQ. CDR3 sequence: CASRLGLTDLNEQFF. In DNA, the CDR3 is TGCGCCAGCAGATTAGGACTAACCGACCTAAATGAGCAGTTCTTC.

This sequence joins TRBV6-5 and TRBJ1-2, with TRBD1 matching over 10 bases. The length of the CDR3 is 15 residues. V lost 2 bases, J lost 4 bases, and 4 bases stayed unmatched. Germline V gene data show CDR1 as MNHEY and CDR2 as SVGAGI. The CDR3 spells CASSYGTGVGYGYTF. As DNA, the CDR3 is TGTGCCAGCAGTTACGGGACAGGGGTTGGCTATGGCTACACCTTC.

The rearrangement links TRBV11-2 to TRBJ2-3; 8 bases match TRBD2. The CDR3 runs 14 residues. Unmatched junction bases numbered 3, after V lost 1 base and J lost 6 bases. CDR1 and CDR2 from the germline V gene are SGHAT and FQNNGV. CDR3 nucleotide sequence: TGTGCCAGCAGCTTAGGCGGGACTAGGGATACGCAGTATTTT. Translating it yields CASSLGGTRDTQYF. Full variable domain (rest looked up from reference TRBV11-2 and TRBJ2-3): EAGVAQSPRYKIIEKRQSVAFWCNPISGHATLYWYQQILGQGPKLLIQFQNNGVVDDSQLPKDRFSAERLKGVDSTLKIQPAKLEDSAVYLCASSLGGTRDTQYFGPGTRLTVL.

This CDR3 reads CASSLAFRRYGELFF. DNA of the CDR3: TGTGCCAGCAGCTTGGCCTTTCGGAGATACGGGGAGCTGTTTTTT. This chain connects TRBV5-6 to TRBJ2-2; D remains ambiguous. CDR1 SGHDT and CDR2 YYEEEE come from the germline V gene. V lost 0 bases to trimming and J lost 7 bases, with 13 bases between them. The CDR3 covers 15 residues.

V gene TRBV28 combines with J gene TRBJ2-1, with a possible D match to TRBD1 (5 bases). Germline CDR1 reads MDHEN; CDR2 reads SYDVKM. Deletions cut 6 bases from V and 3 bases from J, with 15 bases between. This CDR3 region has 15 residues. The CDR3 DNA follows: TGTGCCAGCAGCACCCAAGGGGATGGCTACAATGAGCAGTTCTTC. Translation gives CASSTQGDGYNEQFF.

The chain combines TRBV5-1 with TRBJ2-7, with 7 bases that match TRBD1. Germline CDR1 reads SGHRS; CDR2 reads YFSETQ. Trimming removed 2 bases from V and 5 bases from J; junction bases left unmatched: 4. The CDR3 has 13 amino acids. CDR3 nucleotide sequence: TGCGCCAGCAGCTTAAACAGGGGCGACGAGCAGTACTTC. Translation: CASSLNRGDEQYF.

The CDR3 sequence is CAISGGQGVTGELFF. The DNA for the CDR3 is TGTGCCATCAGTGGGGGACAGGGGGTCACCGGGGAGCTGTTTTTT. The J gene is TRBJ2-2, the V gene TRBV10-3; 11 bases line up with TRBD1. The germline gives CDR1 ENHRY, CDR2 SYGVKD. After removal of 4 bases from V and 4 bases from J, the junction contained 2 bases not matched to a gene. The length of the CDR3 is 15 residues.

On this clone itself: The sample holds other DNA sequences that translate to the same CDR3. The rearrangement links TRBV27 to TRBJ1-1, with TRBD1 as a possible D gene (5 bases). Per germline, CDR1 MNHEY and CDR2 SMNVEV (reference sequence). The CDR3 runs to 13 residues. V was cut by 5 bases and J by 1 base, with 8 bases left in between. CDR3 amino acids: CASSLGQNTEAFF. Here the CDR3 DNA reads TGTGCCAGCAGTCTCGGACAGAACACTGAAGCTTTCTTT.

In this sample, this clone turned up a few times. The chain is built from TRBV10-3 and TRBJ2-5; a possible D gene is TRBD1 (6 bases). V shed 4 bases and J shed 2 bases, with 14 bases lying between them. Germline V gene lookup returns CDR1 ENHRY and CDR2 SYGVKD. The CDR3 totals 15 residues. The CDR3 nucleotides are TGTGCCATCAGTGTGGATGGTGACAGGCAAGAGACCCAGTACTTC. Amino acid sequence: CAISVDGDRQETQYF.